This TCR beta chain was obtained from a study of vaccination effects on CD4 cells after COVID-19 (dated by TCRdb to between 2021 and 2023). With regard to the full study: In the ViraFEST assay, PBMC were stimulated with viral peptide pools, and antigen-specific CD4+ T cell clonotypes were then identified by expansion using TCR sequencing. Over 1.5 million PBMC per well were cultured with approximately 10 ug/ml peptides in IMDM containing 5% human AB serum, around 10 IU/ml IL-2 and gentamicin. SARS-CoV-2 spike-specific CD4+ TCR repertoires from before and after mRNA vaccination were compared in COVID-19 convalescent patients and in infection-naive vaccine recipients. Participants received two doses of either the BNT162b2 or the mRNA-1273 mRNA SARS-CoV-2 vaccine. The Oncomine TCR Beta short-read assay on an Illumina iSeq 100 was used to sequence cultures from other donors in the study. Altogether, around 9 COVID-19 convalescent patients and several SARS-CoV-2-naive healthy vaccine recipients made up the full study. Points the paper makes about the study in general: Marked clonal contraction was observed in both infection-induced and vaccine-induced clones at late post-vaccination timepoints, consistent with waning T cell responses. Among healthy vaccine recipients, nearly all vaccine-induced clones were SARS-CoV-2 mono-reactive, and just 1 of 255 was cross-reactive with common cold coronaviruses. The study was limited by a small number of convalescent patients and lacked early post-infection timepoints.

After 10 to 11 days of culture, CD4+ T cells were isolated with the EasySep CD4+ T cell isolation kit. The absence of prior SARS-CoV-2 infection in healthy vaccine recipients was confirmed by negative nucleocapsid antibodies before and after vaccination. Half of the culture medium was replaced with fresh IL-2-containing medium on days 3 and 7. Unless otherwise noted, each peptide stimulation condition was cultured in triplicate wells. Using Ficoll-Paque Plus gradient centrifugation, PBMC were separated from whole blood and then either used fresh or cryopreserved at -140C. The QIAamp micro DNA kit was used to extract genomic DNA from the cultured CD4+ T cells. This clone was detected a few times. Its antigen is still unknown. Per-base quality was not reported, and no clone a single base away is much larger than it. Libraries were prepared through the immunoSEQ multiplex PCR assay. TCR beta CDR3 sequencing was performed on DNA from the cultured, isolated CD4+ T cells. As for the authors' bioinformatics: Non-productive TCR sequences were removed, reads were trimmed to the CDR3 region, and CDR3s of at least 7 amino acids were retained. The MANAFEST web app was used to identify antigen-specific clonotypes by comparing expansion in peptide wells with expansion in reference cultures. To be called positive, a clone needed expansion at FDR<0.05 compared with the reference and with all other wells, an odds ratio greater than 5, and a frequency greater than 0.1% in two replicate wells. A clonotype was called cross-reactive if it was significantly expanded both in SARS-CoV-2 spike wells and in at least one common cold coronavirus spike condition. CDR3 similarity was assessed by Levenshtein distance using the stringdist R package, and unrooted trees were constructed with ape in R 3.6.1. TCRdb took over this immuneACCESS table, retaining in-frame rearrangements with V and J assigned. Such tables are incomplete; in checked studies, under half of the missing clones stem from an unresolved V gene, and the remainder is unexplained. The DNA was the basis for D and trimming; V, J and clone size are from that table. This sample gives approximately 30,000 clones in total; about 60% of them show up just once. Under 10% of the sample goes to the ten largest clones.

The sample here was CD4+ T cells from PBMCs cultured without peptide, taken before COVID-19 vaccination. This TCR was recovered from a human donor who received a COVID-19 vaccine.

The sequence in DNA is TGTGCCATCAGTAGGGAGGGAGGTGACACTGAAGCTTTCTTT. This yields the protein CAISREGGDTEAFF. The chain couples TRBV10-3 to TRBJ1-1; no confident D gene assignment can be made. The CDR3 contains 14 residues, cysteine and phenylalanine counted. Only CDR3 DNA is held: 42 bases, read in frame from base 1. Looking up the germline V gene yields CDR1 ENHRY and CDR2 SYGVKD. V loses 5 bases of germline sequence and J loses 3 bases, and the interval between the two ends is 13 bases.